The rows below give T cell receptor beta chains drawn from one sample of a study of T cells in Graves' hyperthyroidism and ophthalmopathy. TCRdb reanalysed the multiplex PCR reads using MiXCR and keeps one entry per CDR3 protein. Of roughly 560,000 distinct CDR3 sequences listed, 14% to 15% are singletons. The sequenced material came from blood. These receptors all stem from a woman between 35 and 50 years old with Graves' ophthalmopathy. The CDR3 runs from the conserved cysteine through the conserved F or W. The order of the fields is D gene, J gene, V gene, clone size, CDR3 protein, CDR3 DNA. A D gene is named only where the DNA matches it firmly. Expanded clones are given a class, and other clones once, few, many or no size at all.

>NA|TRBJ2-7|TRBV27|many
CASSKQPNYEQYF
TGTGCCAGCAGTAAACAGCCCAACTACGAGCAGTACTTC
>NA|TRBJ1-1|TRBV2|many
CASGGAGTEAFF
TGTGCCAGCGGCGGAGCGGGCACTGAAGCTTTCTTT
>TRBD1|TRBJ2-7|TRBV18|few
CASSPQGQGPSYEQYF
TGTGCCAGCTCACCACAGGGACAGGGACCCTCCTACGAGCAGTACTTC
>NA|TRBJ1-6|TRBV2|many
CASSEWGNLHF
TGTGCCAGCAGTGAATGGGGCAACCTCCACTTT
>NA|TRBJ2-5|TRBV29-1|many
CSVEPGVKETQYF
TGCAGCGTTGAACCGGGTGTGAAAGAGACCCAGTACTTC
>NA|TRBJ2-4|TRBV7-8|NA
CASSSWGTTLAKNIQYF
TGTGCCAGCAGCTCCTGGGGGACAACACTAGCCAAAAACATTCAGTACTTC
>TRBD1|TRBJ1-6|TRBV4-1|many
CASSHPGQGNSPLHF
TGCGCCAGCAGCCATCCGGGACAGGGTAATTCACCCCTCCACTTT
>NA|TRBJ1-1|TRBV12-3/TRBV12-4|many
CASSWQNTEAFF
TGTGCCAGCAGTTGGCAGAACACTGAAGCTTTCTTT
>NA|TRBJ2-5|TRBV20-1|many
CSAAEVLQETQYF
TGCAGTGCTGCGGAGGTCCTACAAGAGACCCAGTACTTC
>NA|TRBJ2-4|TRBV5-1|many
CASSLEARNIQYF
TGCGCCAGCAGCTTGGAGGCCAGAAACATTCAGTACTTC
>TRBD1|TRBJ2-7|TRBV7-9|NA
CASLTQGSHEQYF
TGTGCCAGCCTTACACAGGGGTCGCACGAGCAGTACTTC
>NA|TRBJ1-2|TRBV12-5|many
CASGLGGYGYTF
TGTGCTAGTGGTTTAGGGGGCTATGGCTACACCTTC
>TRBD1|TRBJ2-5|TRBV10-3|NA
CATAGTVEETQYF
TGTGCCACAGCCGGGACAGTCGAAGAGACCCAGTACTTC
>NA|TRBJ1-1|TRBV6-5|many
CASSYSRGGEAFF
TGTGCCAGCAGTTACTCTCGGGGGGGAGAAGCTTTCTTT
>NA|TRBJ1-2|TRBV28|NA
CASSSSGDNYGYTF
NA
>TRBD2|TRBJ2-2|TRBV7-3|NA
CASSIGLAGSGELFF
TGTGCCAGCAGCATAGGACTAGCGGGAAGCGGGGAGCTGTTTTTT
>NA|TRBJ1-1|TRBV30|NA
CAWSVGQGGTEAFF
TGTGCCTGGAGTGTGGGCCAGGGAGGCACTGAAGCTTTCTTT
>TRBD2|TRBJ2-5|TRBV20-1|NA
CSALVSGDHGTQYF
TGCAGTGCTCTAGTTAGCGGGGATCACGGGACCCAGTACTTC
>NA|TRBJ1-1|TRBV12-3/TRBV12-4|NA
CASSWGALNTEAFF
TGTGCCAGCAGTTGGGGGGCCTTAAACACTGAAGCTTTCTTT
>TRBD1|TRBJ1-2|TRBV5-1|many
CASSLDGSGQGGTYGYTF
TGCGCCAGCAGCTTGGACGGCTCGGGACAGGGGGGTACCTATGGCTACACCTTC
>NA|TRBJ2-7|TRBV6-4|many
CASSESENLLAGYEQYF
TGTGCCAGCAGTGAGTCGGAAAATCTCCTGGCGGGGTACGAGCAGTACTTC
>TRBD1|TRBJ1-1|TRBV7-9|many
CASSLTTGGGEAFF
TGTGCCAGCAGCTTAACGACAGGGGGAGGTGAAGCTTTCTTT
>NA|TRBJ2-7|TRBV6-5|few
CASSYGQKNYEQYF
TGTGCCAGCAGTTACGGACAGAAAAACTACGAGCAGTACTTC
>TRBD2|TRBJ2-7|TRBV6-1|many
CASSQGPAGGVYEQYF
TGTGCCAGCAGTCAAGGGCCAGCGGGAGGGGTGTACGAGCAGTACTTC
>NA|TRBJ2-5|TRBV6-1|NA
CASSPQRSTLRRETQYF
TGTGCCAGCAGTCCCCAACGGAGTACACTGAGGAGGGAGACCCAGTACTTC
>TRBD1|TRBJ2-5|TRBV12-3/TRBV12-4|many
CASVAGTGKETQYF
TGTGCCAGCGTGGCCGGGACAGGGAAAGAGACCCAGTACTTC
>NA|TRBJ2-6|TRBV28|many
CASSRTHSGANVLTF
TGTGCCAGCAGCCGTACCCACTCTGGGGCCAACGTCCTGACTTTC
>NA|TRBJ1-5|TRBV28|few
CASSLFPTVSNQPQHF
TGTGCCAGCAGTTTATTTCCGACAGTAAGCAATCAGCCCCAGCATTTT
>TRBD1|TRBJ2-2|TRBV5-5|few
CASSARTGLTGELFF
TGTGCCAGCAGCGCCCGGACAGGCCTTACCGGGGAGCTGTTTTTT
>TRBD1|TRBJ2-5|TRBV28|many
CASCARATGFQETQYF
TGTGCCAGCTGTGCAAGGGCGACAGGGTTCCAAGAGACCCAGTACTTC
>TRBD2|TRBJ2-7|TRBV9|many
CASSVALAGVGLFCEQYF
TGTGCCAGCAGCGTAGCCCTAGCGGGAGTTGGTCTCTTCTGCGAGCAGTACTTC
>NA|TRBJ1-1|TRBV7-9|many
CASSAVTEAFF
TGTGCCAGCAGCGCGGTCACTGAAGCTTTCTTT
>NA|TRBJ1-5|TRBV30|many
CAWSDDRDQPQHF
TGTGCCTGGAGTGACGACCGGGATCAGCCCCAGCATTTT
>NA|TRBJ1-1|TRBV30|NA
CALRWQVNTEAFF
TGTGCCTTGAGGTGGCAGGTGAACACTGAAGCTTTCTTT
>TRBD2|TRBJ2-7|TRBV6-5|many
CASSYVAGGSYEQYF
TGTGCCAGCAGTTATGTGGCGGGAGGCTCCTACGAGCAGTACTTC
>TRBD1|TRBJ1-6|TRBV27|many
CASSYQTGFMSSPLHF
TGTGCCAGCAGCTACCAGACAGGGTTTATGAGTTCACCCCTCCACTTT
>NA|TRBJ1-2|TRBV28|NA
CASRLDRIPGWGYTF
TGTGCCAGCAGACTTGACAGGATCCCGGGCTGGGGCTACACCTTC
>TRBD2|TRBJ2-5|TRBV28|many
CASGEGTQETQYF
TGTGCCAGCGGGGAGGGAACACAAGAGACCCAGTACTTC
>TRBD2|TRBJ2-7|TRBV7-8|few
CASSLVPGLVLSEQYF
TGTGCCAGCAGCTTAGTCCCGGGACTAGTACTCTCCGAGCAGTACTTC
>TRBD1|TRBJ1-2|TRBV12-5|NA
CASGLPRGLEGYTF
TGTGCTAGTGGTTTGCCCAGGGGGCTCGAAGGCTACACCTTC
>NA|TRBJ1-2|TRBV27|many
CASITVRVSYGYTF
TGTGCCAGCATTACCGTAAGAGTCAGCTATGGCTACACCTTC